What follows describes a single T cell receptor beta chain. The sample originates from a study of blood T cell repertoires in COVID-19. Profiling relied on immunoSEQ multiplex PCR, and the TCRdb table lists in-frame clones only, not all of them. The sample comprises under 60,000 clones, about nine tenths of which are singletons, and around 10% rests with the top ten. V was cut by 6 bases and J by 8 bases, with 10 bases left in between. The CDR3 length is 11 residues. The gene calls are TRBV12-3 or TRBV12-4 and TRBJ1-2; D not resolved. The TCR comes from a human donor with acute or convalescent COVID-19. The donor label of this sample is uncertain. The sequenced sample was peripheral blood. The CDR3 region is CASRYIGGYTF. CDR3 coding DNA: TGTGCCAGCAGGTACATCGGGGGCTACACCTTC.